Listed below are T cell receptor beta chains from one sample, sequenced in a study of control samples from healthy donors and cancer patients. Some clones are missing from TCRdb's copy, which holds only in-frame ones; the method was immunoSEQ multiplex PCR. The table has over 100,000 clones, 88% seen once. Material for sequencing was blood. These receptors came from a man between 45 and 60 years old in good health. CDR3s leave out the opening cysteine and the closing phenylalanine or tryptophan. Not all rows give a size; the values are once, few, many and, for expanded clones, a class.

CDR3aa: AIRLQGMNTEAF; j_gene: TRBJ1-1; abundance: NA; v_gene: TRBV10-3
CDR3aa: ASSVGTGIGETQY; j_gene: TRBJ2-5; abundance: NA; v_gene: TRBV9
CDR3aa: AWSPGTAGNTIY; j_gene: TRBJ1-3; abundance: NA; v_gene: TRBV30
CDR3aa: ASAREAGGSNEAF; j_gene: TRBJ1-1; abundance: NA; v_gene: TRBV6-5
CDR3aa: ASSLKRTNRQNTGELF; j_gene: TRBJ2-2; abundance: once; v_gene: TRBV7-3
CDR3aa: ASSLRQSNQPQH; j_gene: TRBJ1-5; abundance: NA; v_gene: TRBV7-2
CDR3aa: AWSGGLLEKLF; j_gene: TRBJ1-4; abundance: NA; v_gene: TRBV30
CDR3aa: ASSLVRGPAMNTEAF; j_gene: TRBJ1-1; abundance: NA; v_gene: TRBV11-3
CDR3aa: ASSYGEVYEQY; j_gene: TRBJ2-7; abundance: NA; v_gene: TRBV6-5
CDR3aa: ASSQDRRGDNEQF; j_gene: TRBJ2-1; abundance: NA; v_gene: TRBV4-2
CDR3aa: SASYRNYGYT; j_gene: TRBJ1-2; abundance: NA; v_gene: TRBV20-1
CDR3aa: ASSFPATGRNTEAF; j_gene: TRBJ1-1; abundance: few; v_gene: TRBV28
CDR3aa: ASSSGLADIETQY; j_gene: TRBJ2-5; abundance: few; v_gene: TRBV13
CDR3aa: ATSGDRDRVDEQF; j_gene: TRBJ2-1; abundance: NA; v_gene: TRBV24-1
CDR3aa: ASSRHNEQF; j_gene: TRBJ2-1; abundance: NA; v_gene: TRBV6-5
CDR3aa: ASHRDRGETQY; j_gene: TRBJ2-5; abundance: NA; v_gene: TRBV6-5
CDR3aa: ASSSSGANVLT; j_gene: TRBJ2-6; abundance: NA; v_gene: TRBV7-8
CDR3aa: ASKRGQATEAF; j_gene: TRBJ1-1; abundance: NA; v_gene: TRBV3-1/TRBV3-2
CDR3aa: ASSEDPGLSTREGGNTGELF; j_gene: TRBJ2-2; abundance: NA; v_gene: TRBV2
CDR3aa: ASSLRTGELF; j_gene: TRBJ2-2; abundance: NA; v_gene: TRBV28
CDR3aa: ASSQDYPGATYNEQF; j_gene: TRBJ2-1; abundance: NA; v_gene: TRBV4-1
CDR3aa: ASSLEGITDTEAF; j_gene: TRBJ1-1; abundance: NA; v_gene: TRBV5-1
CDR3aa: ASSSLRFKTQKPGLLEYNSPLH; j_gene: TRBJ1-6; abundance: NA; v_gene: TRBV7-1
CDR3aa: ASSQEGSFGSYEQY; j_gene: TRBJ2-7; abundance: few; v_gene: TRBV3-1/TRBV3-2
CDR3aa: ASSTRQVPTGELF; j_gene: TRBJ2-2; abundance: NA; v_gene: TRBV21-1
CDR3aa: ASSPDYTEAF; j_gene: TRBJ1-1; abundance: NA; v_gene: TRBV28
CDR3aa: ASSIPWVAAGNTIY; j_gene: TRBJ1-3; abundance: NA; v_gene: TRBV19
CDR3aa: ASSEAGTGFGPQH; j_gene: TRBJ1-5; abundance: NA; v_gene: TRBV2
CDR3aa: ASRRATDNSPLH; j_gene: TRBJ1-6; abundance: NA; v_gene: TRBV5-4
CDR3aa: AWSGGGRQPQH; j_gene: TRBJ1-5; abundance: once; v_gene: TRBV30
CDR3aa: ASSSKRGGAAETQY; j_gene: TRBJ2-5; abundance: NA; v_gene: TRBV5-6
CDR3aa: ASSVDIRYEQY; j_gene: TRBJ2-7; abundance: NA; v_gene: TRBV9
CDR3aa: ASTADSSYEQY; j_gene: TRBJ2-7; abundance: NA; v_gene: TRBV5-4
CDR3aa: ASSLTPAGELF; j_gene: TRBJ2-2; abundance: NA; v_gene: TRBV28
CDR3aa: ASSGGGGGLNEQF; j_gene: TRBJ2-1; abundance: NA; v_gene: TRBV9
CDR3aa: ASSAGGEYNSPLH; j_gene: TRBJ1-6; abundance: once; v_gene: TRBV9
CDR3aa: ATSDLGESHT; j_gene: TRBJ1-2; abundance: NA; v_gene: TRBV24-1
CDR3aa: ASSYIGANIGELF; j_gene: TRBJ2-2; abundance: NA; v_gene: TRBV6-5
CDR3aa: ASSLTGGTFNQPQH; j_gene: TRBJ1-5; abundance: NA; v_gene: TRBV5-5
CDR3aa: AISELASGGARDTQY; j_gene: TRBJ2-3; abundance: once; v_gene: TRBV10-3